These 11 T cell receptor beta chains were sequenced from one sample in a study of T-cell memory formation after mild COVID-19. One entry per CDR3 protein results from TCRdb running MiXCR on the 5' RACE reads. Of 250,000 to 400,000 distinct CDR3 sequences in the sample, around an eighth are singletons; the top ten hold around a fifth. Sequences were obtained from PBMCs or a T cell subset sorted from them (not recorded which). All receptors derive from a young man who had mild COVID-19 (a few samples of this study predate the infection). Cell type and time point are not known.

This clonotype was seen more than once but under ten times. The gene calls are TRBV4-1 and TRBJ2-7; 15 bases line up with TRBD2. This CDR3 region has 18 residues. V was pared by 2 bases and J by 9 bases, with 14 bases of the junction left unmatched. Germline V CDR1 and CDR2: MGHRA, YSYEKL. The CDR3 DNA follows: TGCGCCAGCAGCCAAAACAACCTCCGGACTAGCGGGGGGGCGAGGCAGTACTTC. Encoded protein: CASSQNNLRTSGGARQYF.

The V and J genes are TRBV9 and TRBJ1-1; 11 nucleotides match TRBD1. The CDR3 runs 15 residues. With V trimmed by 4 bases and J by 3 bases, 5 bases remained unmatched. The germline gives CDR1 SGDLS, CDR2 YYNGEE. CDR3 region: CASSLRDRGYTEAFF. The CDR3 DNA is TGTGCCAGCAGCCTCCGGGACAGGGGGTACACTGAAGCTTTCTTT.

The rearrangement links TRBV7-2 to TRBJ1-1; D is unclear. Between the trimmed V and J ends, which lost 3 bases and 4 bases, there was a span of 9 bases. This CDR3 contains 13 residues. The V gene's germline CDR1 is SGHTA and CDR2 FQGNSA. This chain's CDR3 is CASSFQLATEAFF. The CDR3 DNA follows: TGTGCCAGCAGCTTTCAGTTGGCCACTGAAGCTTTCTTT. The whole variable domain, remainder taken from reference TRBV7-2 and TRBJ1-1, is GAGVSQSPSNKVTEKGKDVELRCDPISGHTALYWYRQSLGQGLEFLIYFQGNSAPDKSGLPSDRFSAERTGGSVSTLTIQRTQQEDSAVYLCASSFQLATEAFFGQGTRLTVV.

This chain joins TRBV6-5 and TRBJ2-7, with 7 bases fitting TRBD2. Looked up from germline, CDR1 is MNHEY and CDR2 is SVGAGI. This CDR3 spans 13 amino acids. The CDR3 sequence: CASSHSRGYEQYV. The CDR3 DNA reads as TGTGCCAGCAGTCACTCGCGGGGGTACGAGCAGTACGTC.

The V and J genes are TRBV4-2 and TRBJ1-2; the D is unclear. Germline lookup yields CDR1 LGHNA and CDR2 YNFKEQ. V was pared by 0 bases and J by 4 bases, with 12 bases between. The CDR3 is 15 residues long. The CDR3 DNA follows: TGTGCCAGCAGCCAAGATCGGGGAATGATCTATGGCTACACCTTC. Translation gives CASSQDRGMIYGYTF.

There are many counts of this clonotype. CDR3 coding DNA: TGTGCCAGCAGTTTCGGACAGGGTTGGGCGGGCGGCACAGATACGCAGTATTTT. It codes for CASSFGQGWAGGTDTQYF. This chain uses TRBV27 with TRBJ2-3; 8 nucleotides match TRBD1. Per the germline V gene, CDR1 is MNHEY and CDR2 is SMNVEV (reference sequence). The CDR3 is 18 amino acids. Trimming took 3 bases from V and 1 from J; bases not matched to a gene: 12.

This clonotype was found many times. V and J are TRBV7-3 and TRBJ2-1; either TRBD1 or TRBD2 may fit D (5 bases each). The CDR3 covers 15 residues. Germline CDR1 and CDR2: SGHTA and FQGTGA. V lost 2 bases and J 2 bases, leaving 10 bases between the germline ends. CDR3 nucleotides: TGTGCCAGCAGCTTAGATGGGACGGCCTACAATGAGCAGTTCTTC. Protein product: CASSLDGTAYNEQFF.

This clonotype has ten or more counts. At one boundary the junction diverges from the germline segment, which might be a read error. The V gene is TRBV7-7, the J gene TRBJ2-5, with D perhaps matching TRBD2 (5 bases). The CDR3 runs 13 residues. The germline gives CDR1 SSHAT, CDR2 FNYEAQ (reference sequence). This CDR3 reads CASSLGRRETQYF. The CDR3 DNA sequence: TGTGCTAGCAGCCTCGGAAGGAGGGAGACCCAGTACTTC.

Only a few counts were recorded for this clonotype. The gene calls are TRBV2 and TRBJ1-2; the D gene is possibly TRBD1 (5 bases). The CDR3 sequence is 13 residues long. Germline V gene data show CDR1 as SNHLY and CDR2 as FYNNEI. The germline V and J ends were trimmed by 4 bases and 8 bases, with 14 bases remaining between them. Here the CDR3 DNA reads TGTGCCAGCAGTGTGAGAGTCGGGGCAGGCTACACCTTC. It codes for CASSVRVGAGYTF.

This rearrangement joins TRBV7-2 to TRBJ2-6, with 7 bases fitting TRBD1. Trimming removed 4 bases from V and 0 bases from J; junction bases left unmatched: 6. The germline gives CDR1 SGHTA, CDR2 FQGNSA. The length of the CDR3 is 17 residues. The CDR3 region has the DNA TGTGCCAGCAGCTCCGGGACAGTGGGCTCTGGGGCCAACGTCCTGACTTTC. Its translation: CASSSGTVGSGANVLTF.

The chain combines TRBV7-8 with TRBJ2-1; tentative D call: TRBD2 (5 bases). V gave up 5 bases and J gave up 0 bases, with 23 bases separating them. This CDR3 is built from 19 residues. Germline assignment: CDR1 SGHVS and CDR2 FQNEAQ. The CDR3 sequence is CASSHQELKGASSYNEQFF. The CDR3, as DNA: TGTGCCAGCAGCCACCAGGAACTTAAGGGAGCGAGCTCCTACAATGAGCAGTTCTTC.